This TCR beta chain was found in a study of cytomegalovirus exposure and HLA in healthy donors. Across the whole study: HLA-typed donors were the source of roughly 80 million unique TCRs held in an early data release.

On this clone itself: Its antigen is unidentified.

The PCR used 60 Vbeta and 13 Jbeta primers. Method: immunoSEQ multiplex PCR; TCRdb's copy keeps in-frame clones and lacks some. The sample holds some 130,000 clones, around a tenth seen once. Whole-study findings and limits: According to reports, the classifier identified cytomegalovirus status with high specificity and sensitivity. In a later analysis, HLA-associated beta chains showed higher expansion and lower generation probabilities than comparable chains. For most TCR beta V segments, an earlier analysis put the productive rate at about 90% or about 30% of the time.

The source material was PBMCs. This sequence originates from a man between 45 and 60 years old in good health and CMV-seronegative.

The CDR3 DNA sequence: TGTGCCAGCAGCTTAGATAGGGAGACAGGGAAGAGCTACACCTTC. It specifies CASSLDRETGKSYTF. The rearrangement joins TRBV11-2 to TRBJ1-2, with 7 bases matching TRBD1. Germline values: CDR1 SGHAT, CDR2 FQNNGV. Unmatched junction bases numbered 10, after V lost 0 bases and J lost 9 bases. The CDR3 spans 15 residues.